In its sample, the clone carrying this T cell receptor (beta chain) was seen a few times. Its cognate antigen is unknown. These data originate in a study of CD8+CD57+ T cells in acquired aplastic anemia. V was shortened by 3 bases and J by 5 bases, with 10 bases between the two germline ends. This CDR3 has 13 amino acids. Per the germline V gene, CDR1 is KGHSH and CDR2 is LQKENI. Genomic DNA was employed as the template in profiling TCR beta VDJ and CDR3. Each CDR3 protein is one row after TCRdb ran MiXCR on the reads. The repertoire holds 200,000 to 250,000 distinct CDR3 sequences, with almost 35% as singletons. Whole-study results and caveats: Patients and controls turned out to have 25 to 30 CD8+ CDR3 sequences in common. Patients and controls had CD8+ Simpson's diversity values that were not significantly distinct.

The clonotype was recovered from a human donor in good health, serving as a control. The chain joins TRBV18 to TRBJ2-5; no definite D call. The source material was sorted CD4+, CD8+, or CD8+CD57+ T cells (not recorded which) from PBMCs. The CDR3 here is CASSPHPGETQYF. The DNA of the CDR3 is TGTGCCAGCTCACCTCACCCCGGTGAGACCCAGTACTTC.